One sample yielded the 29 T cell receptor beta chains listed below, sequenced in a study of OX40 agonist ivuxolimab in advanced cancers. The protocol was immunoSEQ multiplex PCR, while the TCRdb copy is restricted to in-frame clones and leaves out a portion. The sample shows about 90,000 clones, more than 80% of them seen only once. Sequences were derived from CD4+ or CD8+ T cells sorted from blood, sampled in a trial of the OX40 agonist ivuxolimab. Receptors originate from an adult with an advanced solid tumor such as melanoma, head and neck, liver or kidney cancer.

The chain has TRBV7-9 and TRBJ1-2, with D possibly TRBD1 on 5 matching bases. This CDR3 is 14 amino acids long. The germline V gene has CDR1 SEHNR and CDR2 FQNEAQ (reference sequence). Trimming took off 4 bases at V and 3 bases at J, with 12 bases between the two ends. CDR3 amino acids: CASSSGRGDYGYTF. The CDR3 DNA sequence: TGTGCCAGCAGCTCTGGGCGGGGGGACTATGGCTACACCTTC.

The CDR3: CASSLGVSPEQYF. CDR3 DNA: TGTGCCAGCAGCTTAGGTGTCTCACCCGAGCAGTACTTC. V and J are TRBV7-9 and TRBJ2-7, with D unclear. V lost 1 base and J 6 bases, leaving 10 bases between the germline ends. The CDR3 is 13 amino acids. Germline loops: CDR1 SEHNR, CDR2 FQNEAQ (reference sequence).

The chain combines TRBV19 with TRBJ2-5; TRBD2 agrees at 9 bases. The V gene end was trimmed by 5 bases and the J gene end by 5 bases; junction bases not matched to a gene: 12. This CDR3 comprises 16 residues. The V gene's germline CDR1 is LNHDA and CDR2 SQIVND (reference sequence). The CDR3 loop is CASSDSAGGSRETQYF. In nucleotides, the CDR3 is TGTGCCAGTAGTGATTCGGCGGGAGGGTCGAGGGAGACCCAGTACTTC.

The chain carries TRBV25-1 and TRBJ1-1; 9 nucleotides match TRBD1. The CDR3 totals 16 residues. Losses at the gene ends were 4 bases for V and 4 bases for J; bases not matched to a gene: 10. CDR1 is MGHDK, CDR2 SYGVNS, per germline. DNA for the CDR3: TGTGCCAGCAGTGCTTCCGGGACAGGGTTCGGCACTGAAGCTTTCTTT. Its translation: CASSASGTGFGTEAFF.

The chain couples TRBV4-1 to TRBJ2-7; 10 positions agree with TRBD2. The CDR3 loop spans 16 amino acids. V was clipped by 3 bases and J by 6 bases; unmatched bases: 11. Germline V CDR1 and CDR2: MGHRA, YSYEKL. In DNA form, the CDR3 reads TGCGCCAGCAGCCAGACAAAAGCGGGAGGGCCTCCCGAGCAGTACTTC. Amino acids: CASSQTKAGGPPEQYF.

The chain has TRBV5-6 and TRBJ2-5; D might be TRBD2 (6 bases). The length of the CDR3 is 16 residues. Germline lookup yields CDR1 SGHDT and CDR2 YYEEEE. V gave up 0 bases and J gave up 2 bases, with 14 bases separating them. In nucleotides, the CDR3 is TGTGCCAGCAGCTTGGGAGGTCGGCTAGCGCAAGAGACCCAGTACTTC. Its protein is CASSLGGRLAQETQYF.

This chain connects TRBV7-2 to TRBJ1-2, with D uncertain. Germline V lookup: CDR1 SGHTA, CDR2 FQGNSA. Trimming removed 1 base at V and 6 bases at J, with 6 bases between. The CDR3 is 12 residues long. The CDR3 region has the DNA TGTGCCAGCAGCTTAGTCCCTCATGGCTACACCTTC. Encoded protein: CASSLVPHGYTF.

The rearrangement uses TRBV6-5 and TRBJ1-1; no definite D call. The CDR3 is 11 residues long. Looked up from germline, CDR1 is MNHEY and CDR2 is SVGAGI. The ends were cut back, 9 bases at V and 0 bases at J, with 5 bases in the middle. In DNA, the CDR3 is TGTGCCAGTTCGGTGAACACTGAAGCTTTCTTT. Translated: CASSVNTEAFF.

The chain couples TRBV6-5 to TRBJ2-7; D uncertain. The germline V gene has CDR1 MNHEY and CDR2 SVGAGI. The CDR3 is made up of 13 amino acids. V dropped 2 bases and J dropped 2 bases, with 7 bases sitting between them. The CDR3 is CASSYGSPYEQYF. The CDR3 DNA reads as TGTGCCAGCAGTTACGGGTCTCCCTACGAGCAGTACTTC.

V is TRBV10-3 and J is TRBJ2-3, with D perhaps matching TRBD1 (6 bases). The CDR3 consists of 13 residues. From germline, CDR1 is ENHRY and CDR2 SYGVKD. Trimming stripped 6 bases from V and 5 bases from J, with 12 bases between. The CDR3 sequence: CAIRRTEGDTQYF. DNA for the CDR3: TGTGCCATCAGGCGGACAGAAGGAGATACGCAGTATTTT.

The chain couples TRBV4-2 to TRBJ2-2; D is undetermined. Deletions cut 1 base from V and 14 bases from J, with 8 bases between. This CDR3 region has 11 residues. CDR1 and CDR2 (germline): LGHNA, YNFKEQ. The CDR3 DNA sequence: TGTGCCAGCAGCCAAGGAGGTCCTCTGTTTTTT. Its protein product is CASSQGGPLFF.

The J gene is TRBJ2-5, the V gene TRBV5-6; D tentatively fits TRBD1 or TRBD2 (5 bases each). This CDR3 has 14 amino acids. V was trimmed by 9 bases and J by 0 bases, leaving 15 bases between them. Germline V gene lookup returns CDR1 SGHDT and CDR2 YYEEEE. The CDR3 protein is CATKERDHQETQYF. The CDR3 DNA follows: TGTGCCACTAAGGAGAGGGACCACCAAGAGACCCAGTACTTC.

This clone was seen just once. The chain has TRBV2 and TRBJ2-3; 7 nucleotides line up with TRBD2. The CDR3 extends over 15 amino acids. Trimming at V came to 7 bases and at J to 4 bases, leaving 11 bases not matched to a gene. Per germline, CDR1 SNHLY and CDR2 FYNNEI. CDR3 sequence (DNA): TGTGCCAGCATGGAGGGGAGGGGAGGTGCAGATACGCAGTATTTT. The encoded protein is CASMEGRGGADTQYF.

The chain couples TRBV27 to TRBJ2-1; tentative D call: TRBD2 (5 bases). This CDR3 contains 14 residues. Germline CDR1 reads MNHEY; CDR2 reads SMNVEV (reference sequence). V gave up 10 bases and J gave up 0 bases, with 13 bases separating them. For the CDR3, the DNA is TGTGCCACCTCAAGCGGAAGCTCCTACAATGAGCAGTTCTTC. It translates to CATSSGSSYNEQFF.

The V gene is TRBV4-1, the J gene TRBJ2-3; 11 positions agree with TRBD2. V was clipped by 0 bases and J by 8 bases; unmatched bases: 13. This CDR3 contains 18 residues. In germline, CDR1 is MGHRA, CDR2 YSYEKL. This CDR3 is CASSQDAGTSGLYGTQYF. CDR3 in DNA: TGCGCCAGCAGCCAAGACGCTGGGACTAGCGGCTTATATGGTACGCAGTATTTT.

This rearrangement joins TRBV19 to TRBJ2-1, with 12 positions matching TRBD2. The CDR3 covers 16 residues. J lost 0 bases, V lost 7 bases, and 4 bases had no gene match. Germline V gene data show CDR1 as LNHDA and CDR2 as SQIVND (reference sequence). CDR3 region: CASKGLAGSSYNEQFF. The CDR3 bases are TGTGCCAGTAAAGGACTAGCGGGGAGCTCCTACAATGAGCAGTTCTTC. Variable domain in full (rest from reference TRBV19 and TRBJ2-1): DGGITQSPKYLFRKEGQNVTLSCEQNLNHDAMYWYRQDPGQGLRLIYYSQIVNDFQKGDIAEGYSVSREKKESFPLTVTSAQKNPTAFYLCASKGLAGSSYNEQFFGPGTRLTVL.

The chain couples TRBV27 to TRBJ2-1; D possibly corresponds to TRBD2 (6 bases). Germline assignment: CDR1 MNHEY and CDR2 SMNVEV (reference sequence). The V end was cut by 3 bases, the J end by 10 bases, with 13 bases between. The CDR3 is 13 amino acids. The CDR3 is CASSFAGSWEQFF. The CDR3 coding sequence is TGTGCCAGCAGTTTTGCGGGATCTTGGGAGCAGTTCTTC.

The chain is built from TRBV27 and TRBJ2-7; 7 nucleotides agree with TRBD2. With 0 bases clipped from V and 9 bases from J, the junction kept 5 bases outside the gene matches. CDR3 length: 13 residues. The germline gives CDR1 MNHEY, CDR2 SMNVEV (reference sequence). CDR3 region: CASSLSSPSGQYF. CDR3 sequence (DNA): TGTGCCAGCAGTTTATCGTCGCCTAGCGGGCAGTACTTC.

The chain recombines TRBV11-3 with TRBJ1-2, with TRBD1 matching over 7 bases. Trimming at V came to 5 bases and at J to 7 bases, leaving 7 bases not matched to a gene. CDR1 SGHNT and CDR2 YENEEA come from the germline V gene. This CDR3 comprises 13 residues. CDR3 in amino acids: CASSTQGGSGYTF. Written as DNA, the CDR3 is TGTGCCAGCAGCACGCAGGGGGGATCTGGCTACACCTTC. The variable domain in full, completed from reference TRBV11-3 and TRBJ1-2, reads EAGVVQSPRYKIIEKKQPVAFWCNPISGHNTLYWYLQNLGQGPELLIRYENEEAVDDSQLPKDRFSAERLKGVDSTLKIQPAELGDSAVYLCASSTQGGSGYTFGSGTRLTVV.

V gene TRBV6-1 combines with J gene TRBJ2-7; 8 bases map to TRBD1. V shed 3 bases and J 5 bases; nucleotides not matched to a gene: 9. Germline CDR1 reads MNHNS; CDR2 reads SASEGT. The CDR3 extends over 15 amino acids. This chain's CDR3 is CASSETGTGSHEQYF. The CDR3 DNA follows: TGTGCCAGCAGTGAGACCGGGACAGGTTCGCACGAGCAGTACTTC.

CDR3 nucleotides: TGCAGCGTTGAAGGGGGGCAGGGTGGCTACGAGCAGTACTTC. Translating it yields CSVEGGQGGYEQYF. The chain joins TRBV29-1 to TRBJ2-7, with a possible D match to TRBD1 (6 bases). This CDR3 contains 14 residues. CDR1 is SQVTM, CDR2 ANQGSEA, per germline. Trimming stripped 1 base from V and 3 bases from J, with 13 bases between.

The DNA for the CDR3 is TGTGCCAGCAGTGATTTCTGGGACTCCTACAATGAGCAGTTCTTC. Encoded protein: CASSDFWDSYNEQFF. The chain couples TRBV2 to TRBJ2-1; D is ambiguous. V was pared by 3 bases and J by 0 bases, with 9 bases between. CDR1 and CDR2 (germline): SNHLY, FYNNEI. The CDR3 totals 15 residues.

The CDR3 protein is CASSYGGLQETQYF. The CDR3, as DNA: TGTGCCAGCAGTTACGGGGGGCTCCAAGAGACCCAGTACTTC. The chain carries TRBV6-5 and TRBJ2-5, with D possibly being TRBD1 or TRBD2 (6 bases each). Trimming took off 2 bases at V and 1 base at J, with 8 bases between the two ends. Germline lookup yields CDR1 MNHEY and CDR2 SVGAGI. CDR3 length equals 14 residues.

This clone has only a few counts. The chain's CDR3 is CASTGTLYGYTF. The CDR3 nucleotides are TGTGCCAGTACCGGGACACTGTATGGCTACACCTTC. The chain has TRBV19 and TRBJ1-2, with TRBD1 as a possible D gene (6 bases). Trimming took 7 bases from V and 5 from J, leaving 11 bases between them. Per germline, CDR1 LNHDA and CDR2 SQIVND (reference sequence). The CDR3 is made up of 12 amino acids. Using reference TRBV19 and TRBJ1-2 for the parts outside the CDR3, the full variable domain is DGGITQSPKYLFRKEGQNVTLSCEQNLNHDAMYWYRQDPGQGLRLIYYSQIVNDFQKGDIAEGYSVSREKKESFPLTVTSAQKNPTAFYLCASTGTLYGYTFGSGTRLTVV.

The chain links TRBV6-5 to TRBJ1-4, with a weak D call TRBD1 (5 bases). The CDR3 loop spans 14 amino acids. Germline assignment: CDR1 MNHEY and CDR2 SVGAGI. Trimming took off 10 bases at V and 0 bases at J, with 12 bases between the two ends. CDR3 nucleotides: TGTGCCACCGCCGGGACCGCAACTAATGAAAAACTGTTTTTT. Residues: CATAGTATNEKLFF.

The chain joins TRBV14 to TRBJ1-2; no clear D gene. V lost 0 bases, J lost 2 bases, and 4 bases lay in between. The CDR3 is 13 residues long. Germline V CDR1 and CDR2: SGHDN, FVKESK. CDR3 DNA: TGTGCCAGCAGCCAAGAGGACAACTATGGCTACACCTTC. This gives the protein CASSQEDNYGYTF.

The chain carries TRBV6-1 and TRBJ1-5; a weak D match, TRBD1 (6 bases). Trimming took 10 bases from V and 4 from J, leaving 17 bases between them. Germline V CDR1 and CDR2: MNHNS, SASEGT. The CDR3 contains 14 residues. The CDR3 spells CATAHIRGNQPQHF. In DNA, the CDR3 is TGTGCCACCGCACACATCAGGGGTAATCAGCCCCAGCATTTT.

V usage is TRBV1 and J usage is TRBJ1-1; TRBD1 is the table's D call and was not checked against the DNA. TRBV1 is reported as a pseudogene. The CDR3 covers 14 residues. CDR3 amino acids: CTSSQRTGRTEAFF. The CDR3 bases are TGCACCAGCAGCCAACGGACAGGGCGCACTGAAGCTTTCTTT.

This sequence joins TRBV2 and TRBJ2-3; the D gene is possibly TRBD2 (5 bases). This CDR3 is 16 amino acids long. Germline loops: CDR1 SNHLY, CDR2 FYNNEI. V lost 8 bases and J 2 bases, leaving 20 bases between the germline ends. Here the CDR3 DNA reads TGTGCCAGCGGTCTGGGAGTCGGAAGAACCACAGATACGCAGTATTTT. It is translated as CASGLGVGRTTDTQYF.